A single TCR beta chain is shown here with its context. The germline V gene has CDR1 SEHNR and CDR2 FQNEAQ (reference sequence). Trimming left V 8 bases short and J 12 bases short, with 20 bases between. The CDR3 loop spans 13 amino acids. TCRdb called the RT-PCR reads again in MiXCR, with one record for every CDR3 protein. The sample carries around 580,000 distinct CDR3 sequences, over 9.5% recorded once. The sample belongs to a study of response to subunit inactivated influenza vaccine. This sequence was found in a man between 50 and 59 years old who received an inactivated influenza vaccine. The chain uses TRBV7-9 and TRBJ2-1; D may be TRBD2 (5 bases). Material: PBMCs from blood, obtained on the day of vaccination. In nucleotides, the CDR3 is TGTGCCAGCGGAGAAGCGGTTGGAGGTGGGCAGTTCTTC. This gives the protein CASGEAVGGGQFF.